Below, 12 T cell receptor beta chains from the same sample are listed, as sequenced in a study of blood T cell repertoires in COVID-19. TCRdb's table, derived via immunoSEQ multiplex PCR, lists solely in-frame clones and lacks some. The sample records fewer than 200,000 clones, around 79% being singletons. Specimen: peripheral blood. The origin of the receptors is a woman between 65 and 79 years old with acute or convalescent COVID-19.

This chain connects TRBV6-1 to TRBJ1-6, with no clear D. CDR3 length: 14 residues. The germline CDR1 and CDR2 sequences are MNHNS and SASEGT. The V and J ends lost 1 base and 6 bases respectively, with 7 bases between them. The CDR3 DNA reads as TGTGCCAGCAGTGAAGGCCGGGGTAATTCACCCCTCCACTTT. This sequence encodes CASSEGRGNSPLHF.

This chain uses TRBV19 with TRBJ2-2; D is perhaps TRBD2 (5 bases). Germline CDR1 is LNHDA and CDR2 is SQIVND (reference sequence). V gave up 3 bases and J gave up 3 bases, with 11 bases separating them. This CDR3 has 15 amino acids. CDR3 sequence (DNA): TGTGCCAGTAGTATTTCGGGGATGGACACCGGGGAGCTGTTTTTT. Translated, it gives CASSISGMDTGELFF.

This chain links TRBV5-8 with TRBJ1-1, with D tentatively TRBD1 (5 bases). Between the trimmed V and J ends, which lost 4 bases and 7 bases, there was a span of 8 bases. Germline V gives CDR1 SGHTS, CDR2 YDEGEE. This CDR3 has 11 residues. As DNA, the CDR3 is TGTGCCAGCAGCCCGGGGGGTGAAGCTTTCTTT. Translation gives CASSPGGEAFF.

The CDR3 DNA sequence: TGTGCCAGCACCCGGGTAGGGAGGGATCAGCCCCAGCATTTT. Residues: CASTRVGRDQPQHF. The J gene is TRBJ1-5, the V gene TRBV6-5, with no clear D. This CDR3 region has 14 residues. Germline V lookup: CDR1 MNHEY, CDR2 SVGAGI. The V gene lost 7 bases and the J gene lost 5 bases, with 15 bases spanning the gap.

The chain links TRBV5-1 to TRBJ2-5; possible D gene TRBD1, 5 bases. CDR3 length equals 13 residues. CDR1 and CDR2 from the germline V gene are SGHRS and YFSETQ. Trimming removed 1 base at V and 3 bases at J, with 7 bases between. CDR3 in DNA: TGCGCCAGCAGCTTGTCCAGGGAAGAGACCCAGTACTTC. Its protein is CASSLSREETQYF. The full variable domain, with the rest looked up from reference TRBV5-1 and TRBJ2-5, is KAGVTQTPRYLIKTRGQQVTLSCSPISGHRSVSWYQQTPGQGLQFLFEYFSETQRNKGNFPGRFSGRQFSNSRSEMNVSTLELGDSALYLCASSLSREETQYFGPGTRLLVL.

The V gene is TRBV19, the J gene TRBJ2-7, with D unresolved. CDR1 is LNHDA, CDR2 SQIVND, per germline (reference sequence). CDR3 length: 14 residues. Trimming stripped 11 bases from V and 6 bases from J, with 23 bases between. In DNA form, the CDR3 reads TGTGCCGACTTAACTCTAGTTTTTGGTAGCGAGCAGTACTTC. Its protein product is CADLTLVFGSEQYF.

The gene calls are TRBV7-9 and TRBJ2-1, with 8 bases that match TRBD1. The CDR3 runs 15 residues. Germline lookup yields CDR1 SEHNR and CDR2 FQNEAQ (reference sequence). V lost 3 bases and J lost 4; bases outside the gene matches: 5. CDR3 amino acids: CASSFRTGNYNEQFF. The CDR3, as DNA: TGTGCCAGCAGCTTCAGGACAGGGAATTACAATGAGCAGTTCTTC.

This chain links TRBV27 with TRBJ1-6; 7 nucleotides agree with TRBD1. The ends lost 5 bases at V and 3 bases at J; junction bases unmatched: 4. Germline-derived CDR1 and CDR2 are MNHEY and SMNVEV (reference sequence). The CDR3 spans 15 residues. CDR3 protein: CASSPQGGYNSPLHF. For the CDR3, the DNA is TGTGCCAGCAGTCCCCAGGGGGGCTATAATTCACCCCTCCACTTT.

The chain employs TRBV2 and TRBJ1-4; 9 bases match TRBD1. Looked up from germline, CDR1 is SNHLY and CDR2 is FYNNEI. This CDR3 has 13 amino acids. V lost 3 bases, J lost 8 bases, and 1 base stayed unmatched. CDR3 protein: CASSEDRGEKLFF. For the CDR3, the DNA is TGTGCCAGCAGTGAGGACAGGGGCGAAAAACTGTTTTTT.

V is TRBV5-4 and J is TRBJ2-7, with 14 bases fitting TRBD2. The germline V gene encodes CDR1 SGHNT and CDR2 YYREEE (reference sequence). This CDR3 is 14 amino acids long. The V segment lost 4 bases and the J segment 10 bases; nucleotides outside the gene matches: 7. CDR3 region: CASSISGTSGRQYF. CDR3 coding DNA: TGTGCCAGCAGCATATCCGGGACTAGCGGGAGACAGTACTTC.

There are a few counts of this clone. The chain joins TRBV7-3 to TRBJ2-3; maybe TRBD1 (6 bases). The germline V gene encodes CDR1 SGHTA and CDR2 FQGTGA. With 4 bases removed from V and 14 bases from J, the gap between germline ends came to 22 bases. CDR3 length: 14 amino acids. The CDR3 loop is CASSSNPRTASVYF. The CDR3 nucleotides are TGTGCCAGCAGCTCGAACCCAAGGACAGCTTCGGTGTATTTT.

The chain employs TRBV7-8 and TRBJ1-2; the D gene is possibly TRBD1 (5 bases). CDR1 and CDR2 from the germline V gene are SGHVS and FQNEAQ. Between the trimmed V and J ends, which lost 1 base and 4 bases, there was a span of 10 bases. CDR3 length equals 14 residues. The CDR3 region is CASSLDRSIYGYTF. The DNA of the CDR3 is TGTGCCAGCAGCTTAGACAGGAGCATCTATGGCTACACCTTC.